A selection of T cell receptor beta chains follows, all from one sample in a study of blood T cell repertoires in COVID-19. The data were produced by immunoSEQ multiplex PCR, yet TCRdb's version contains in-frame clones alone and is incomplete. The data contain some 200,000 clones, approximately 80% of them seen just once; the ten biggest clones take up 8% to 9%. The sample comprised PBMCs or T cells enriched from blood (not recorded which). Receptors were obtained from a woman aged 45 to 65 with acute COVID-19. Both conserved end residues are part of each CDR3. Fields, in order: D gene, V gene, J gene, clone size, CDR3 protein, CDR3 DNA. The D gene is left open where the match is weak. Not all rows give a size; the values are once, few, many and, for expanded clones, a class.

D: TRBD1
V: TRBV28
J: TRBJ2-7
size: -
CDR3: CASTTGGSYEQYF
DNA: TGTGCCAGCACCACAGGGGGATCCTACGAGCAGTACTTC

D: -
V: TRBV4-2
J: TRBJ1-1
size: -
CDR3: CASSQEPRGGRNTEAFF
DNA: TGTGCCAGCAGCCAAGAACCCCGGGGAGGTAGGAACACTGAAGCTTTCTTT

D: -
V: TRBV7-2
J: TRBJ2-2
size: -
CDR3: CASSLNLVGELFF
DNA: TGTGCCAGCAGCTTAAATCTAGTCGGGGAGCTGTTTTTT

D: TRBD1
V: TRBV29-1
J: TRBJ2-7
size: -
CDR3: CSVEEVWGDRGSNYYYEQYF
DNA: TGCAGCGTTGAGGAAGTCTGGGGGGACAGGGGGTCAAACTACTACTACGAGCAGTACTTC

D: TRBD2
V: TRBV29-1
J: TRBJ2-4
size: -
CDR3: CSVAGLAGDIAKNIQYF
DNA: TGCAGCGTCGCAGGACTAGCGGGGGATATAGCCAAAAACATTCAGTACTTC

D: -
V: TRBV7-9
J: TRBJ2-3
size: -
CDR3: CASSYRASTDTQYF
DNA: TGTGCCAGCAGCTACAGGGCTAGCACAGATACGCAGTATTTT

D: -
V: TRBV19
J: TRBJ1-2
size: -
CDR3: CASSNTVRYGYTF
DNA: TGTGCCAGTAGTAACACAGTGCGCTATGGCTACACCTTC

D: TRBD1
V: TRBV7-8
J: TRBJ2-2
size: -
CDR3: CASSLRDRGLTGELFF
DNA: TGTGCCAGCAGCTTACGGGACAGGGGTTTAACCGGGGAGCTGTTTTTT

D: -
V: TRBV5-1
J: TRBJ1-4
size: -
CDR3: CASSLVGWTNEKLFF
DNA: TGCGCCAGCAGCTTGGTCGGGTGGACTAATGAAAAACTGTTTTTT

D: -
V: TRBV6-6
J: TRBJ1-2
size: -
CDR3: CASTHPQIQAYGYTF
DNA: TGTGCCAGCACCCACCCACAGATACAGGCCTATGGCTACACCTTC

D: TRBD1
V: TRBV11-3
J: TRBJ2-5
size: -
CDR3: CASSPGQGVGETQYF
DNA: TGTGCCAGCAGCCCGGGACAGGGTGTTGGGGAGACCCAGTACTTC

D: TRBD2
V: TRBV19
J: TRBJ2-3
size: once
CDR3: CASSTTSGGHTDTQYF
DNA: TGTGCCAGTAGTACGACAAGCGGGGGGCACACAGATACGCAGTATTTT

D: TRBD1
V: TRBV7-2
J: TRBJ2-7
size: -
CDR3: CASSQGTGTSYEQYF
DNA: TGTGCCAGCAGCCAGGGGACAGGGACCTCCTACGAGCAGTACTTC

D: TRBD1
V: TRBV18
J: TRBJ2-5
size: -
CDR3: CASSGDRGPAETQYF
DNA: TGTGCCAGCTCGGGAGACAGGGGGCCCGCGGAGACCCAGTACTTC

D: -
V: TRBV19
J: TRBJ1-4
size: once
CDR3: CASRGAGMGANEKLFF
DNA: TGTGCCAGTAGGGGGGCAGGGATGGGAGCTAATGAAAAACTGTTTTTT

D: TRBD1
V: TRBV5-1
J: TRBJ1-4
size: -
CDR3: CASSFGDRGNEKLFF
DNA: TGCGCCAGCAGCTTTGGGGACAGGGGTAATGAAAAACTGTTTTTT

D: -
V: TRBV9
J: TRBJ1-2
size: -
CDR3: CASSVGPSYGYTF
DNA: TGTGCCAGCAGCGTAGGTCCCAGCTATGGCTACACCTTC

D: -
V: TRBV24-1
J: TRBJ2-1
size: -
CDR3: CATRPGGGYNEQFF
DNA: TGTGCCACCCGGCCCGGGGGAGGCTACAATGAGCAGTTCTTC

D: -
V: TRBV6-6
J: TRBJ1-2
size: -
CDR3: CASSYWDMNYGYTF
DNA: TGTGCCAGCAGTTACTGGGACATGAACTATGGCTACACCTTC

D: -
V: TRBV19
J: TRBJ1-3
size: -
CDR3: CASSIRVSGNTIYF
DNA: TGTGCCAGTAGTATTCGGGTGTCTGGAAACACCATATATTTT

D: -
V: TRBV5-6
J: TRBJ2-5
size: -
CDR3: CASSFLETQYF
DNA: TGTGCCAGCAGCTTCTTGGAGACCCAGTACTTC

D: TRBD1
V: TRBV19
J: TRBJ2-1
size: few
CDR3: CASQDRISSSYNEQFF
DNA: TGTGCCAGTCAGGACAGGATTTCTAGCTCCTACAATGAGCAGTTCTTC